This is a list of T cell receptor beta chains from one sample in a study of OX40 agonist ivuxolimab in advanced cancers. Sequenced by immunoSEQ multiplex PCR; TCRdb stores in-frame clones only, minus some. The sample yields 20,000 to 25,000 clones, 65% to 80% seen once. The sample in question was CD4+ or CD8+ T cells sorted from blood, obtained in a trial of the OX40 agonist ivuxolimab. The receptors here all came from an adult with an advanced solid tumor such as melanoma, head and neck, liver or kidney cancer. Both conserved end residues are part of each CDR3. A D gene is named only where the DNA matches it firmly. A clone size is listed for some rows: how often the clone was seen (once, few, many), or a class if it is expanded.

cdr3_aa cdr3_nt v_call d_call j_call clone_size
CASSYSTGTLPQHF TGTGCCAGCAGTTACTCGACAGGGACGCTGCCCCAGCATTTT TRBV6-6 TRBD1 TRBJ1-5 .
CASSTGDRGPKNIQYF TGTGCCAGTAGTACAGGGGACAGGGGGCCAAAAAACATTCAGTACTTC TRBV19 TRBD1 TRBJ2-4 .
CASSVVLTSDTQYF TGTGCCAGCAGCGTAGTTCTAACCTCAGATACGCAGTATTTT TRBV9 . TRBJ2-3 .
CASSYGTARSSYEQYF TGCGCCAGCAGCTACGGGACAGCTAGGAGCTCCTACGAGCAGTACTTC TRBV5-1 TRBD1 TRBJ2-7 few
CASSFGTGVGEQYF TGTGCCAGCAGTTTTGGGACAGGGGTGGGGGAGCAGTACTTC TRBV27 TRBD1 TRBJ2-7 .
CASSNAPSRGQTGELFF TGCGCCAGCAGCAATGCGCCCTCGCGGGGTCAAACCGGGGAGCTGTTTTTT TRBV4-1 . TRBJ2-2 few
CASSESQGGSYNEQFF TGTGCCAGCAGTGAATCACAGGGGGGCTCCTACAATGAGCAGTTCTTC TRBV27 TRBD1 TRBJ2-1 .
CASSFGTGAPFTNYGYTF TGTGCCAGCAGCTTCGGGACAGGGGCACCCTTTACTAACTATGGCTACACCTTC TRBV13 TRBD1 TRBJ1-2 .
CASSYQGAGYGYTF TGTGCCAGCAGTTATCAGGGGGCGGGCTATGGCTACACCTTC TRBV27 TRBD1 TRBJ1-2 .
CASSIPRDNPAYEQYF TGCGCCAGCAGTATACCCCGGGACAATCCGGCTTACGAGCAGTACTTC TRBV10-1 . TRBJ2-7 .
CASSQTGRGTEAFF TGCGCCAGCAGCCAAACAGGGCGGGGCACTGAAGCTTTCTTT TRBV4-3 . TRBJ1-1 .
CASSVATGGAEGYTF TGTGCCAGCAGCGTAGCTACGGGGGGGGCGGAAGGCTACACCTTC TRBV9 . TRBJ1-2 .
CASSYRSSGNTIYF TGTGCCAGCAGTTACAGATCCTCTGGAAACACCATATATTTT TRBV6-6 . TRBJ1-3 .
CASRLGWSDGEKLFF TGTGCCAGCCGTTTGGGATGGTCGGATGGAGAAAAACTGTTTTTT TRBV6-6 . TRBJ1-4 .
CASSPKAGGQETQYF TGTGCCAGCAGCCCCAAAGCGGGGGGCCAAGAGACCCAGTACTTC TRBV7-9 TRBD2 TRBJ2-5 .
CASSPGQAEQYF TGTGCCAGCAGTCCCGGACAGGCCGAGCAGTACTTC TRBV2 TRBD1 TRBJ2-7 .
CASRQTAAGNEAFF TGTGCCAGCAGACAAACAGCGGCGGGGAATGAAGCTTTCTTT TRBV7-6 . TRBJ1-1 .
CASSIDRGHYEQYF TGTGCCAGTAGTATTGACAGGGGGCATTACGAGCAGTACTTC TRBV19 TRBD1 TRBJ2-7 .
CASSYLGEDEKLFF TGTGCCAGCAGCTACCTGGGGGAGGATGAAAAACTGTTTTTT TRBV9 . TRBJ1-4 once
CASSEWRGEQYF TGTGCCAGCAGTGAATGGAGGGGCGAGCAGTACTTC TRBV2 . TRBJ2-7 once
CASSWRRTGSEKLFF TGTGCCAGCAGCTGGCGCCGGACAGGGAGTGAAAAACTGTTTTTT TRBV7-9 TRBD1 TRBJ1-4 .
CASSDRGYGYTF TGTGCCAGCAGTGACAGGGGCTATGGCTACACCTTC TRBV25-1 . TRBJ1-2 once
CASSVGGGTNTQYF TGTGCCAGCAGCGTAGGGGGGGGGACTAATACGCAGTATTTT TRBV9 TRBD2 TRBJ2-3 .
CASSGGAGYNEQFF TGTGCCAGCAGCGGGGGGGCAGGATACAATGAGCAGTTCTTC TRBV7-9 . TRBJ2-1 medium-sized
CASSSGRRTEAFF TGTGCCAGCAGCTCGGGACGGCGCACTGAAGCTTTCTTT TRBV11-1 . TRBJ1-1 .
CASSLWTWPQETQYF TGTGCCAGCAGCTTGTGGACCTGGCCTCAAGAGACCCAGTACTTC TRBV7-2 . TRBJ2-5 .
CASSHSLFLGGTDTQYF TGTGCCAGCAGCCACTCACTTTTTCTGGGCGGGACAGATACGCAGTATTTT TRBV14 . TRBJ2-3 once